The 12 T cell receptor beta chains presented below share a single source sample, sequenced in a study of shared clonotypes between healthy human individuals. Assay: immunoSEQ multiplex PCR; the TCRdb copy retains only in-frame clones and omits some. The sample carries approximately 120,000 clones, approximately 70% recorded once. The sequencing sample was made of memory CD8+ T cells sorted from blood. The subset: CD45RO+ cells pooled with CCR7-negative TemRA cells. These TCRs come from a woman in her twenties or thirties in good health.

V gene TRBV7-3 combines with J gene TRBJ1-5, with 7 bases that match TRBD1. V lost 5 bases to trimming and J lost 5 bases; unmatched junction nucleotides: 3. The CDR3 is 13 amino acids. Per germline, CDR1 SGHTA and CDR2 FQGTGA. CDR3 amino acids: CASSPDRDQPQHF. CDR3 sequence (DNA): TGTGCCAGCAGCCCCGACAGGGATCAGCCCCAGCATTTT.

The chain joins TRBV19 to TRBJ1-3; D unresolved. Germline CDR1 LNHDA, CDR2 SQIVND (reference sequence). The V end lost 7 bases, the J end lost 3 bases, and 19 bases lay between the germline ends. This CDR3 has 16 residues. CDR3 nucleotides: TGTGCCAGTACCTCTGCCAATCTCGGGGTTGGAAACACCATATATTTT. Amino acid sequence: CASTSANLGVGNTIYF. Filled out from reference TRBV19 and TRBJ1-3, the complete variable domain reads DGGITQSPKYLFRKEGQNVTLSCEQNLNHDAMYWYRQDPGQGLRLIYYSQIVNDFQKGDIAEGYSVSREKKESFPLTVTSAQKNPTAFYLCASTSANLGVGNTIYFGEGSWLTVV.

The V and J genes are TRBV6-1 and TRBJ1-2; D is ambiguous. The V gene's germline CDR1 is MNHNS and CDR2 SASEGT. This CDR3 region has 13 residues. The germline V and J ends were trimmed by 9 bases and 0 bases, with 11 bases remaining between them. CDR3 coding DNA: TGTGCCAGTCGGGCCAAGACTAACTATGGCTACACCTTC. It specifies CASRAKTNYGYTF.

The chain couples TRBV6-4 to TRBJ2-1, with 7 bases lining up with TRBD2. The CDR3 is made up of 16 amino acids. Per the germline V gene, CDR1 is MRHNA and CDR2 is SNTAGT. Trimming took 2 bases from V and 8 from J; bases not matched to a gene: 12. The CDR3 DNA reads TGTGCCAGCAGTGACCGGGGAGGGTCCGACGTCCATGAGCAGTTCTTC. It translates to CASSDRGGSDVHEQFF.

The chain couples TRBV28 to TRBJ2-1; 7 bases are shared with TRBD2. Germline trimming cut 5 bases from V and 1 base from J; bases unmatched to any gene: 26. The CDR3 spans 22 residues. Per germline, CDR1 MDHEN and CDR2 SYDVKM. The DNA of the CDR3 is TGTGCCAGCAGTCCAAACCCCGGGACTATCCCCTCGGCGGGCCCTTCCTACAATGAGCAGTTCTTC. Translating it yields CASSPNPGTIPSAGPSYNEQFF.

This clone occurred a few times. Here the CDR3 DNA reads TGTGCCAGCAGCCCCCGGGGACTAGCGGGAGAGAACCATGAGCAGTTCTTC. Translation: CASSPRGLAGENHEQFF. The chain joins TRBV7-9 to TRBJ2-1; 14 positions match TRBD2. CDR1 and CDR2 (germline): SEHNR, FQNEAQ (reference sequence). With 5 bases clipped from V and 8 bases from J, the junction kept 11 bases outside the gene matches. The CDR3 covers 17 residues.

This clone has only a few counts. This CDR3 is CASSFRPPYSNQPQHF. The CDR3 region has the DNA TGTGCCAGCAGTTTCAGGCCACCCTATAGCAATCAGCCCCAGCATTTT. The rearrangement joins TRBV28 to TRBJ1-5; D gene uncertain. Trimming stripped 3 bases from V and 0 bases from J, with 12 bases between. The CDR3 runs 16 residues. In germline, CDR1 is MDHEN, CDR2 SYDVKM.

This clone was counted once. The DNA of the CDR3 is TGTGCCAGCAGTTACCCCCTTAAGGAGGGGGGCTACGAGCAGTACTTC. This sequence encodes CASSYPLKEGGYEQYF. J is TRBJ2-7 and V is TRBV6-5; D is tentatively TRBD1 or TRBD2 (6 bases each). The V and J ends lost 2 bases and 3 bases respectively, with 17 bases between them. The CDR3 covers 16 residues. The V gene's germline CDR1 is MNHEY and CDR2 SVGAGI.

The rearrangement links TRBV10-1 to TRBJ2-7; tentatively, D is TRBD2 (5 bases). This CDR3 is built from 13 residues. Germline lookup yields CDR1 WNHNN and CDR2 SYGVQD (reference sequence). The V end was cut by 4 bases, the J end by 8 bases, with 15 bases between. CDR3 sequence: CASSGRTLEKQYF. The CDR3 DNA follows: TGCGCCAGCAGTGGTCGGACTCTTGAGAAGCAGTACTTC.

The J gene is TRBJ2-5, the V gene TRBV11-2; no clear D gene. The end of the DNA fits TRBJ2-7 better, so the J call may be wrong. Looked up from germline, CDR1 is SGHAT and CDR2 is FQNNGV. This CDR3 is built from 15 residues. The CDR3 region is CASSLGAGPSYEQYF. The CDR3 nucleotides are TGTGCCAGCAGCTTAGGTGCAGGCCCGTCCTACGAGCAGTACTTC.

The sample holds many counts of this clone. The rearrangement links TRBV27 to TRBJ2-5; TRBD1 aligns across 11 bases. There are 16 residues in the CDR3. With V trimmed by 9 bases and J by 11 bases, 20 bases remained unmatched. Germline CDR1 reads MNHEY; CDR2 reads SMNVEV (reference sequence). CDR3 coding DNA: TGTGCCAGGTGGACAGGGGGCCCCCGTGGGCACGTGGAGCAGTACTTC. Amino acids: CARWTGGPRGHVEQYF.

The chain joins TRBV5-1 to TRBJ2-2; 9 positions agree with TRBD1. J gave up 2 bases and V 0 bases, and 5 bases lay outside the gene matches. The CDR3 covers 17 residues. The germline V gene encodes CDR1 SGHRS and CDR2 YFSETQ. The CDR3 DNA is TGCGCCAGCAGCTTGGTGGGGACAGGGACTAACACCGGGGAGCTGTTTTTT. This gives the protein CASSLVGTGTNTGELFF.